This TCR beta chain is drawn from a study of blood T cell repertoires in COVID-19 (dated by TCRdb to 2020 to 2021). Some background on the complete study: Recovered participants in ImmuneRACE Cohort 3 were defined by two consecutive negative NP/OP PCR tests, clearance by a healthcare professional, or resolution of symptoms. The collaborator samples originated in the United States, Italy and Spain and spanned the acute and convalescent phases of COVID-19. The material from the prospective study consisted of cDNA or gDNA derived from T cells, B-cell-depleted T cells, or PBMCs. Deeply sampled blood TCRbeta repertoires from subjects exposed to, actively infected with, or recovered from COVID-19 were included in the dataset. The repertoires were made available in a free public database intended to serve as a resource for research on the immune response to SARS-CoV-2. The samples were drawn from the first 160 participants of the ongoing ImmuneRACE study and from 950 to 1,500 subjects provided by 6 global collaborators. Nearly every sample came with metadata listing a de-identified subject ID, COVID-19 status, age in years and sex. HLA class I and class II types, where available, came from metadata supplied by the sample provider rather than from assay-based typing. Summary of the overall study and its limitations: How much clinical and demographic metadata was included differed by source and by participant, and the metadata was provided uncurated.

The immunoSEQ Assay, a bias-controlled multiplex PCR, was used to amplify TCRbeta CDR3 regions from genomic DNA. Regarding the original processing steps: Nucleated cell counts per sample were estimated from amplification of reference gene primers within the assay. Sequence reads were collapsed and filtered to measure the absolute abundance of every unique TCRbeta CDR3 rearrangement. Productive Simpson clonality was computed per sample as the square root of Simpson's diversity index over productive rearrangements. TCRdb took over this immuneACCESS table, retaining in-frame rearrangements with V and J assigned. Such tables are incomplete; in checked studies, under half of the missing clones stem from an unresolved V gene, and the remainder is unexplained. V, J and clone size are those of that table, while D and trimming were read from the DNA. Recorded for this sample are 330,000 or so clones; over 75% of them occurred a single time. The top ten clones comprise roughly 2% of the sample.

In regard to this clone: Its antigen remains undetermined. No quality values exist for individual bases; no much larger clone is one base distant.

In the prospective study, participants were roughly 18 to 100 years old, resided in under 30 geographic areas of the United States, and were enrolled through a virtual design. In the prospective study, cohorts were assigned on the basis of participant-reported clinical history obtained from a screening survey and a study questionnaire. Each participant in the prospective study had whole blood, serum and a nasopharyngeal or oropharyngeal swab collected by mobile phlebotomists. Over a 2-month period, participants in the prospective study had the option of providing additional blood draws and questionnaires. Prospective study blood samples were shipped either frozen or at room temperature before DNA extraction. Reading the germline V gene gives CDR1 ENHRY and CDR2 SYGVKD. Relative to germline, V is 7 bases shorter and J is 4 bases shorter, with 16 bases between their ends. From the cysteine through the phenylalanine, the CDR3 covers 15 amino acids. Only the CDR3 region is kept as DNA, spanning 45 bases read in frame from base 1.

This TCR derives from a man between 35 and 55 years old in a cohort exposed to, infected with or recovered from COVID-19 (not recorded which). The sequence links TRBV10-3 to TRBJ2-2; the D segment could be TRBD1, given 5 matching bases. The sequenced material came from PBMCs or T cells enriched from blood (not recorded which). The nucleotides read TGTGCCATCAAGGAATCTATAGGGGTCACCGGGGAGCTGTTTTTT. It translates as CAIKESIGVTGELFF.